Listed below are T cell receptor beta chains from one sample, sequenced in a study of blood T cell repertoires in COVID-19. Profiling relied on immunoSEQ multiplex PCR, and the TCRdb table lists in-frame clones only, not all of them. The sample holds some 170,000 clones, around 82% seen once. Sequenced input: peripheral blood. The receptor set was obtained from a man aged 55 to 70 with active or convalescent COVID-19. Both conserved end residues are part of each CDR3. D genes are given only for firm matches. Clone size is shown for a subset of rows, as once, few, many or a class of expanded clone.

TRBV6-1	once	TRBD2	TRBJ2-5	CASSASSGGQVGETQYF	TGTGCCAGCAGTGCCTCTAGCGGGGGGCAGGTAGGGGAGACCCAGTACTTC
TRBV2	.	.	TRBJ2-7	CASSPSPSATYEQYF	TGTGCCAGCAGTCCCTCCCCTAGCGCGACCTACGAGCAGTACTTC
TRBV19	.	TRBD1	TRBJ1-5	CASSQTGDQPQHF	TGTGCCAGTAGCCAAACAGGGGACCAGCCCCAGCATTTT
TRBV28	.	.	TRBJ2-3	CASSSGLPLTDTQYF	TGTGCCAGCAGTTCGGGACTTCCCCTCACAGATACGCAGTATTTT
TRBV10-3	.	.	TRBJ1-5	CATTVEGGSNQPQHF	TGTGCCACGACCGTCGAGGGAGGGAGCAATCAGCCCCAGCATTTT
TRBV6-4	.	.	TRBJ2-2	CASSGEGQTGELFF	TGTGCCAGCAGTGGCGAAGGACAGACCGGGGAGCTGTTTTTT
TRBV3-1/TRBV3-2	.	TRBD1	TRBJ1-2	CASSQGSTGDGYTF	TGTGCCAGCAGCCAAGGCTCGACAGGGGATGGCTACACCTTC
TRBV11-2	.	TRBD1	TRBJ1-1	CASSLARGLRSTEAFF	TGTGCCAGCAGCTTAGCCAGGGGGCTAAGGAGCACTGAAGCTTTCTTT
TRBV5-1	.	TRBD1	TRBJ2-5	CASSPGTGGYQETQYF	TGCGCCAGCAGTCCCGGGACAGGGGGCTACCAAGAGACCCAGTACTTC
TRBV2	.	TRBD2	TRBJ2-7	CASSSSGASSYEQYF	TGTGCCAGCAGTAGTAGCGGGGCGAGCTCCTACGAGCAGTACTTC
TRBV7-2	.	TRBD2	TRBJ2-1	CASILAGDGEQFF	TGTGCCAGCATACTAGCGGGAGACGGCGAGCAGTTCTTC
TRBV2	.	.	TRBJ2-7	CASSGVVSYEQYF	TGTGCCAGCAGTGGAGTAGTCTCCTACGAGCAGTACTTC
TRBV10-2	.	TRBD2	TRBJ2-5	CASRAGSPGETQYF	TGCGCCAGCAGAGCGGGGAGCCCGGGGGAGACCCAGTACTTC
TRBV10-3	.	TRBD1	TRBJ2-2	CAISEGQGSRTGELFF	TGTGCCATCAGTGAAGGACAGGGGAGTCGGACCGGGGAGCTGTTTTTT
TRBV9	.	.	TRBJ2-1	CASSARGMRSNEQFF	TGTGCCAGCAGCGCCCGGGGGATGAGAAGCAATGAGCAGTTCTTC
TRBV6-5	.	.	TRBJ2-7	CASKVFAGSEQYF	TGTGCCAGCAAGGTATTTGCGGGCAGCGAGCAGTACTTC
TRBV7-2	.	.	TRBJ1-2	CASTPQPGILDNGYTF	TGTGCCAGCACCCCGCAGCCAGGCATATTAGACAATGGCTACACCTTC
TRBV2	.	TRBD1	TRBJ1-5	CASRGTGESQPQHF	TGTGCCAGCAGAGGGACAGGGGAGAGTCAGCCCCAGCATTTT
TRBV7-7	.	TRBD1	TRBJ2-6	CASSPGTGAGANVLTF	TGTGCTAGCAGCCCGGGCACAGGGGCTGGGGCCAACGTCCTGACTTTC
TRBV5-1	.	.	TRBJ1-5	CASSLVGQLLPYSNQPQHF	TGCGCCAGCAGCTTGGTAGGACAGCTTTTACCTTATAGCAATCAGCCCCAGCATTTT
TRBV5-5	.	TRBD2	TRBJ2-2	CASSPNRGLAGGGELFF	TGTGCCAGCAGCCCTAACCGTGGTCTAGCGGGAGGCGGGGAGCTGTTTTTT
TRBV14	once	.	TRBJ2-2	CASSQETGYTGELFF	TGTGCCAGCAGCCAAGAAACGGGGTACACCGGGGAGCTGTTTTTT
TRBV7-2	.	.	TRBJ2-7	CASSSTVSYEQYF	TGTGCCAGCAGCTCGACAGTCTCCTACGAGCAGTACTTC
TRBV10-2	once	.	TRBJ1-3	CASTDLGAGNTIYF	TGCGCCAGCACCGACCTCGGGGCTGGAAACACCATATATTTT
TRBV3-1/TRBV3-2	once	TRBD1	TRBJ1-4	CASRTGANEKLFF	TGTGCCAGCAGGACAGGGGCAAATGAAAAACTGTTTTTT
TRBV5-1	once	.	TRBJ1-5	CASSWGSGDNQPQHF	TGCGCCAGCAGCTGGGGGTCGGGGGACAATCAGCCCCAGCATTTT
TRBV19	medium-sized	TRBD2	TRBJ2-1	CASSTIAGDLNEQFF	TGTGCCAGTTCAACAATAGCGGGAGATCTGAATGAGCAGTTCTTC
TRBV6-6	.	.	TRBJ2-5	CASSPARGSQETQYF	TGTGCCAGCAGCCCTGCCCGGGGGAGCCAAGAGACCCAGTACTTC
TRBV3-1/TRBV3-2	once	.	TRBJ2-7	CASSVAGRAPYEQYF	TGTGCCAGCAGTGTAGCCGGGAGAGCCCCCTACGAGCAGTACTTC
TRBV29-1	.	TRBD2	TRBJ2-1	CSAEGLAGGSSYNEQFF	TGCAGCGCAGAGGGACTAGCGGGGGGCAGCTCCTACAATGAGCAGTTCTTC
TRBV18	.	.	TRBJ2-3	CASSPSSSTDTQYF	TGTGCCAGCTCACCATCCTCTAGCACAGATACGCAGTATTTT
TRBV12-3/TRBV12-4	.	.	TRBJ1-5	CASSLAGVQPQHF	TGTGCCAGCAGTTTAGCAGGGGTACAGCCCCAGCATTTT
TRBV11-1	.	TRBD2	TRBJ2-1	CASSHGLAGSDNEQFF	TGTGCCAGCAGTCACGGACTAGCGGGTTCCGACAATGAGCAGTTCTTC
TRBV7-8	once	.	TRBJ2-4	CASSFGIARAKNIQYF	TGTGCCAGCAGCTTTGGAATAGCGAGGGCCAAAAACATTCAGTACTTC
TRBV18	.	TRBD1	TRBJ1-1	CASSPDRVNTEAFF	TGTGCCAGCTCACCGGACAGGGTGAACACTGAAGCTTTCTTT
TRBV5-1	.	TRBD2	TRBJ2-3	CASVAGGGTDTQYF	TGCGCCAGCGTGGCGGGAGGCGGCACAGATACGCAGTATTTT
TRBV5-1	.	TRBD1	TRBJ1-2	CASSFGGTGYGYTF	TGCGCCAGCAGCTTCGGGGGGACAGGCTATGGCTACACCTTC
TRBV28	.	.	TRBJ2-7	CASSQETPPYEQYF	TGTGCCAGCAGTCAAGAAACACCACCCTACGAGCAGTACTTC
TRBV13	.	TRBD1	TRBJ2-7	CASSSRDRGYEQYF	TGTGCCAGCAGTTCCCGGGACAGGGGTTACGAGCAGTACTTC
TRBV18	once	TRBD1	TRBJ1-2	CASSTNPGTASMGAYGYTF	TGTGCCAGCTCAACCAATCCCGGGACAGCCTCAATGGGGGCCTATGGCTACACCTTC
TRBV7-9	.	TRBD2	TRBJ2-3	CASSQGTSGPGTQYF	TGTGCCAGCAGCCAGGGGACTAGCGGGCCAGGTACGCAGTATTTT
TRBV2	.	TRBD1	TRBJ1-5	CASGQGGSNQPQHF	TGTGCCAGCGGTCAGGGGGGCAGCAATCAGCCCCAGCATTTT
TRBV10-1	.	.	TRBJ2-2	CASSTTTGELFF	TGCGCCAGCAGTACTACAACCGGGGAGCTGTTTTTT
TRBV10-1	.	.	TRBJ2-2	CASSENSETGELFF	TGCGCCAGCAGTGAAAATAGCGAAACCGGGGAGCTGTTTTTT
TRBV5-1	.	TRBD1	TRBJ1-1	CASSWGQGNTEAFF	TGCGCCAGCAGCTGGGGACAGGGAAACACTGAAGCTTTCTTT
TRBV15	.	.	TRBJ2-7	CATRRRYRETYEQYF	TGTGCCACCAGGAGACGATACAGGGAGACCTACGAGCAGTACTTC
TRBV7-2	.	TRBD2	TRBJ2-1	CASSLDSGGYNEQFF	TGTGCCAGCAGCTTAGATAGCGGGGGGTACAATGAGCAGTTCTTC
TRBV27	.	.	TRBJ2-7	CASSLSGVYEQYF	TGTGCCAGCAGTTTATCAGGGGTCTACGAGCAGTACTTC
TRBV7-2	once	TRBD2	TRBJ2-7	CASSLPPRLEGGPEEQYF	TGTGCCAGCAGCTTACCCCCAAGGCTGGAGGGAGGGCCGGAGGAGCAGTACTTC
TRBV24-1	many	.	TRBJ1-1	CATRSSLGNTEAFF	TGTGCCACCAGGAGCAGCCTGGGCAACACTGAAGCTTTCTTT
TRBV10-1	once	TRBD1	TRBJ1-1	CATRDSLNTEAFF	TGCGCCACCCGGGACAGCTTGAACACTGAAGCTTTCTTT
TRBV3-1/TRBV3-2	.	.	TRBJ2-3	CASSPLGSTIGTDTQYF	TGTGCCAGCAGCCCGCTCGGGTCGACGATAGGCACAGATACGCAGTATTTT
TRBV7-2	once	TRBD2	TRBJ2-3	CASSPRGRGPDTQYF	TGTGCCAGCAGCCCCCGCGGGAGGGGGCCAGATACGCAGTATTTT
TRBV19	once	TRBD1	TRBJ2-1	CASRRGLGEQFF	TGTGCCAGTAGAAGGGGGCTAGGTGAGCAGTTCTTC
TRBV18	.	.	TRBJ1-6	CASSPRLTAPLHF	TGTGCCAGCTCACCGCGGCTGACAGCACCCCTCCACTTT
TRBV10-3	.	TRBD2	TRBJ2-3	CAMGRGPSTTQYF	TGTGCCATGGGGAGGGGTCCCAGTACTACGCAGTATTTT